One sample yielded the 30 T cell receptor beta chains listed below, sequenced in a study of beta chain features in type 1 diabetes. Study results and caveats: Moderately but significantly shorter TCRB CDR3s were found in Type 1 diabetes patients in all four CD4+ subsets.

These receptors have no known antigen. All of the isolated RNA was reverse transcribed, so expressed TCRB transcripts were sequenced. TCRdb's table, derived via immunoSEQ multiplex PCR, lists solely in-frame clones and lacks some. The sample has around 140,000 clones; about 10% are singletons. The specimen sequenced was central memory CD4+ T cells from blood. The source of these receptors is a man aged 25-40 years with type 1 diabetes.

This clone occurred a few times. The J gene is TRBJ2-3, the V gene TRBV5-6; 8 bases fit TRBD2. The V gene end was trimmed by 3 bases and the J gene end by 5 bases; junction bases not matched to a gene: 20. Per the germline V gene, CDR1 is SGHDT and CDR2 is YYEEEE. The CDR3 runs to 19 residues. CDR3 sequence (DNA): TGTGCCAGCAGCTCCAACTTAGGTGCCGGGGGGGCCGGTGAAGATACGCAGTATTTT. Residues: CASSSNLGAGGAGEDTQYF.

This chain links TRBV18 with TRBJ1-1; no clear D gene. Germline V gene data show CDR1 as KGHSH and CDR2 as LQKENI. Trimming removed 2 bases from V and 0 bases from J, with 13 bases in between. CDR3 length equals 16 residues. CDR3 sequence (DNA): TGTGCCAGCTCACCAGTCGGGTCTTTGATGAACACTGAAGCTTTCTTT. As protein: CASSPVGSLMNTEAFF.

This clone was counted only a few times. The rearrangement uses TRBV6-6 and TRBJ2-5, with TRBD2 identical over 8 bases. Trimming cost V 2 bases and J 5 bases; bases outside gene matches: 10. Per the germline V gene, CDR1 is MNHNY and CDR2 is SVGAGI (reference sequence). The CDR3 has 16 residues. CDR3 DNA: TGTGCCAGCAGTTACCCGAGGACGGGGGGGCAGGAGACCCAGTACTTC. This encodes CASSYPRTGGQETQYF.

The rearrangement joins TRBV6-6 to TRBJ2-7; D may be TRBD1 (5 bases). The V and J ends lost 4 bases and 2 bases respectively, with 15 bases between them. This CDR3 is 15 amino acids long. From germline, CDR1 is MNHNY and CDR2 SVGAGI (reference sequence). The CDR3 coding sequence is TGTGCCAGCAGTTTTACCCCGAAGGGGACCTACGAGCAGTACTTC. Translation gives CASSFTPKGTYEQYF.

CDR3: CASSAGTLSTGELFF. CDR3 bases: TGCGCCAGCAGTGCCGGGACACTATCCACCGGGGAGCTGTTTTTT. The genes are TRBV5-1 and TRBJ2-2; tentative D call: TRBD1 (6 bases). CDR3 length: 15 amino acids. V was cut by 5 bases and J by 4 bases, with 15 bases left in between. From germline, CDR1 is SGHRS and CDR2 YFSETQ.

The chain joins TRBV27 to TRBJ2-4; 10 positions agree with TRBD2. The V gene's germline CDR1 is MNHEY and CDR2 SMNVEV (reference sequence). The junction had 16 bases not matched to a gene; V was cut back by 7 bases and J by 4 bases. The CDR3 is made up of 18 amino acids. The CDR3 nucleotides are TGTGCCAGCAACGACCCCCCCGGACTAGCGGATGAAAAAAACATTCAGTACTTC. The encoded protein is CASNDPPGLADEKNIQYF.

The rearrangement joins TRBV7-2 to TRBJ2-7, with D possibly TRBD2 on 5 matching bases. Trimming shortened V by 5 bases and J by 2 bases, and 7 bases separated the two germline ends. This CDR3 contains 12 residues. CDR1 and CDR2 (germline): SGHTA, FQGNSA. The CDR3 DNA reads TGTGCCAGCAGCCAGGAGGCCTACGAGCAGTACTTC. Encoded protein: CASSQEAYEQYF.

The V call is TRBV5-1, the J call TRBJ2-5; D unresolved. V lost 4 bases and J lost 2, with 6 bases in between. CDR1 and CDR2 from the germline V gene are SGHRS and YFSETQ. The CDR3 consists of 12 residues. In DNA form, the CDR3 reads TGCGCCAGCAGCCCCTTACAAGAGACCCAGTACTTC. Its translation: CASSPLQETQYF.

This clone was counted a few times. V gene TRBV28 combines with J gene TRBJ2-3, with 8 bases matching TRBD2. Germline-derived CDR1 and CDR2 are MDHEN and SYDVKM. After removal of 5 bases from V and 7 bases from J, the junction contained 11 bases not matched to a gene. There are 15 residues in the CDR3. The CDR3 spells CASSPRGSGENTQYF. CDR3 nucleotides: TGTGCCAGCAGTCCGCGGGGTAGCGGGGAAAATACGCAGTATTTT.

This clone was observed a handful of times. The genes are TRBV28 and TRBJ1-2; D call uncertain. Germline V lookup: CDR1 MDHEN, CDR2 SYDVKM. Trimming cost V 6 bases and J 3 bases, with 11 bases left between them. This CDR3 is built from 13 residues. CDR3 region: CASRPRPHYGYTF. In nucleotides, the CDR3 is TGTGCCAGCAGGCCCAGGCCCCACTATGGCTACACCTTC.

This clone was found a few times. This specimen includes other DNA sequences encoding the same CDR3. J is TRBJ2-1 and V is TRBV20-1; D perhaps matches TRBD1 (6 bases). This CDR3 comprises 11 residues. Looked up from germline, CDR1 is DFQATT and CDR2 is SNEGSKA (reference sequence). V lost 5 bases, J lost 6 bases, and 8 bases lay in between. CDR3 DNA sequence: TGCAGTGCTGGACAGAGCAATGAGCAGTTCTTC. It specifies CSAGQSNEQFF.

The V and J genes are TRBV5-6 and TRBJ2-5; 12 bases fit TRBD1. Germline V gene data show CDR1 as SGHDT and CDR2 as YYEEEE. The CDR3 sequence is 15 residues long. The V gene end was trimmed by 5 bases and the J gene end by 7 bases; junction bases not matched to a gene: 9. CDR3 sequence reads: CASSPGTGGSGTQYF. CDR3 sequence (DNA): TGTGCCAGCAGTCCAGGGACAGGGGGCAGTGGGACCCAGTACTTC.

The chain is built from TRBV7-8 and TRBJ2-3; D gene ambiguous. V was clipped by 0 bases and J by 6 bases, with 13 bases between them. From germline, CDR1 is SGHVS and CDR2 FQNEAQ. The CDR3 contains 15 residues. CDR3 DNA sequence: TGTGCCAGCAGCTTAGCGCTGCCAGGTGGGGATACGCAGTATTTT. This encodes CASSLALPGGDTQYF.

The chain uses TRBV4-1 and TRBJ1-5; no clear D. V was clipped by 4 bases and J by 3 bases, with 16 bases between them. The CDR3 covers 16 residues. The V gene's germline CDR1 is MGHRA and CDR2 YSYEKL. CDR3 residues: CASSRIVGPSNQPQHF. CDR3 in DNA: TGCGCCAGCAGCCGGATTGTGGGCCCGTCCAATCAGCCCCAGCATTTT.

Only a few counts were recorded for this clone. This chain uses TRBV18 with TRBJ2-3, with TRBD2 identical over 8 bases. The CDR3 has 15 residues. Germline V CDR1 and CDR2: KGHSH, LQKENI. V lost 3 bases to trimming and J lost 1 base; unmatched junction nucleotides: 3. The CDR3 reads CASSPFSGGTDTQYF. The CDR3 coding sequence is TGTGCCAGCTCACCTTTTAGCGGGGGCACAGATACGCAGTATTTT.

This clone was counted a few times. This chain links TRBV7-9 with TRBJ2-2; tentative D call: TRBD1 (6 bases). Germline V gene data show CDR1 as SEHNR and CDR2 as FQNEAQ (reference sequence). V gave up 5 bases and J gave up 4 bases, with 23 bases separating them. The CDR3 covers 18 residues. The CDR3 sequence is CASSPAVVQGSGTGELFF. DNA of the CDR3: TGTGCCAGCAGCCCAGCGGTCGTGCAGGGGAGTGGCACCGGGGAGCTGTTTTTT.

This clone was seen a few times. The CDR3 protein is CASSLFADSYNEQFF. DNA of the CDR3: TGTGCCAGCAGTTTATTCGCGGACTCCTACAATGAGCAGTTCTTC. The V call is TRBV27, the J call TRBJ2-1, with D unresolved. Trimming left V 1 base short and J 0 bases short, with 7 bases between. The CDR3 length is 15 residues. Germline CDR1 and CDR2: MNHEY and SMNVEV (reference sequence).

V usage is TRBV27 and J usage is TRBJ2-3; D perhaps matches TRBD2 (6 bases). Germline V gene lookup returns CDR1 MNHEY and CDR2 SMNVEV (reference sequence). The CDR3 is 15 amino acids. Trimming shortened V by 2 bases and J by 10 bases, and 19 bases separated the two germline ends. CDR3 residues: CASSLRVQGVAAQYF. The CDR3, as DNA: TGTGCCAGCAGTTTAAGGGTCCAGGGCGTAGCGGCGCAGTATTTT.

V gene TRBV30 combines with J gene TRBJ1-2, with a weak D call TRBD1 (5 bases). Germline V gene data show CDR1 as GTSNPN and CDR2 as SVGIG (reference sequence). The CDR3 totals 13 residues. Trimming stripped 3 bases from V and 0 bases from J, with 8 bases between. The CDR3, as DNA: TGTGCCTGGAGAACAGGAGCTAACTATGGCTACACCTTC. Encoded protein: CAWRTGANYGYTF. Filled out from reference TRBV30 and TRBJ1-2, the complete variable domain reads SQTIHQWPATLVQPVGSPLSLECTVEGTSNPNLYWYRQAAGRGLQLLFYSVGIGQISSEVPQNLSASRPQDRQFILSSKKLLLSDSGFYLCAWRTGANYGYTFGSGTRLTVV.

Only a few counts were recorded for this clone. The chain combines TRBV11-2 with TRBJ2-5; tentative D call: TRBD1 (6 bases). The V end lost 1 base, the J end lost 5 bases, and 14 bases lay between the germline ends. Germline loops: CDR1 SGHAT, CDR2 FQNNGV. The CDR3 runs to 15 residues. CDR3: CASSLVGGGWETQYF. In nucleotides, the CDR3 is TGTGCCAGCAGCTTAGTGGGTGGGGGCTGGGAGACCCAGTACTTC.

The genes are TRBV5-1 and TRBJ2-7; 10 bases are shared with TRBD2. The CDR3 sequence is 16 residues long. From germline, CDR1 is SGHRS and CDR2 YFSETQ. The J segment lost 1 base and the V segment lost 4 bases, leaving 8 bases of the junction unmatched. In nucleotides, the CDR3 is TGCGCCAGCAGCCTCACACTAGCGGGGCTTTCCTACGAGCAGTACTTC. The encoded protein is CASSLTLAGLSYEQYF. The full variable domain, with the rest looked up from reference TRBV5-1 and TRBJ2-7, is KAGVTQTPRYLIKTRGQQVTLSCSPISGHRSVSWYQQTPGQGLQFLFEYFSETQRNKGNFPGRFSGRQFSNSRSEMNVSTLELGDSALYLCASSLTLAGLSYEQYFGPGTRLTVT.

The chain has TRBV6-5 and TRBJ1-4, with 11 positions matching TRBD1. This CDR3 contains 14 residues. J gave up 5 bases and V 6 bases, and 2 bases lay outside the gene matches. Looked up from germline, CDR1 is MNHEY and CDR2 is SVGAGI. The CDR3 DNA reads TGTGCCAGCAGCGGGGACAGGGGGAATGAAAAACTGTTTTTT. Its translation is CASSGDRGNEKLFF.

This clone has more than one count but fewer than ten. The chain links TRBV7-2 to TRBJ2-6; D unclear. The CDR3 spans 17 residues. Germline CDR1 SGHTA, CDR2 FQGNSA. The ends were cut back, 1 base at V and 0 bases at J, with 10 bases in the middle. The CDR3 DNA sequence: TGTGCCAGCAGCTTAGATCTCCTTAGCTCTGGGGCCAACGTCCTGACTTTC. Protein: CASSLDLLSSGANVLTF.

The V and J genes are TRBV28 and TRBJ2-7; D remains unclear. CDR3 size: 14 residues. Germline V gene lookup returns CDR1 MDHEN and CDR2 SYDVKM. V was cut by 6 bases and J by 1 base, with 13 bases left in between. The CDR3 protein is CASSRHHKSYEQYF. In nucleotides, the CDR3 is TGTGCCAGCAGCCGACACCACAAGTCCTACGAGCAGTACTTC. The full variable domain, rest sourced from reference TRBV28 and TRBJ2-7, is DVKVTQSSRYLVKRTGEKVFLECVQDMDHENMFWYRQDPGLGLRLIYFSYDVKMKEKGDIPEGYSVSREKKERFSLILESASTNQTSMYLCASSRHHKSYEQYFGPGTRLTVT.

J is TRBJ2-1 and V is TRBV9; 7 bases are a match to TRBD1. Germline V lookup: CDR1 SGDLS, CDR2 YYNGEE. V shed 0 bases, J shed 9 bases, and the junction held 6 bases outside the gene matches. The CDR3 spans 14 residues. The DNA of the CDR3 is TGTGCCAGCAGCGTAGACCCACAGGGGACTGAGCAGTTCTTC. Protein: CASSVDPQGTEQFF.

This clone was counted between two and nine times. This rearrangement joins TRBV5-1 to TRBJ1-2; the match to TRBD1 covers 7 bases. Germline V gene lookup returns CDR1 SGHRS and CDR2 YFSETQ. This CDR3 contains 14 residues. The V segment lost 4 bases and the J segment 8 bases; nucleotides outside the gene matches: 11. The DNA for the CDR3 is TGCGCCAGCAGCCTATGGGACAGTACTTCCGGCTACACCTTC. Translated, it gives CASSLWDSTSGYTF.

This clone occurred many times. The genes are TRBV28 and TRBJ2-7; 8 bases align to TRBD1. V shed 4 bases, J shed 4 bases, and the junction held 6 bases outside the gene matches. CDR1 is MDHEN and CDR2 is SYDVKM in the germline V gene. This CDR3 has 14 amino acids. This CDR3 reads CASSSGGEEYEQYF. CDR3 coding DNA: TGTGCCAGCAGTTCAGGGGGCGAGGAGTACGAGCAGTACTTC.

In its sample, this clone was seen a few times. The V gene is TRBV29-1, the J gene TRBJ2-1; 12 nucleotides match TRBD1. Per germline, CDR1 SQVTM and CDR2 ANQGSEA. The J segment lost 7 bases and the V segment lost 7 bases, leaving 8 bases of the junction unmatched. The CDR3 runs to 14 residues. The CDR3 DNA is TGCAGCGCCCAGGGACAGGGGGCGCTGAATGAGCAGTTCTTC. Translating gives CSAQGQGALNEQFF.

This clone has just a few counts. The chain joins TRBV4-1 to TRBJ1-6; 7 nucleotides match TRBD1. Germline lookup yields CDR1 MGHRA and CDR2 YSYEKL. Trimming cost V 1 base and J 7 bases; bases outside gene matches: 4. This CDR3 is 15 amino acids long. The CDR3 region has the DNA TGCGCCAGCAGCCAAGCCGACAGGGAAAATTCACCCCTCCACTTT. Encoded protein: CASSQADRENSPLHF.

This clone was observed a few times. The chain couples TRBV4-2 to TRBJ1-1; unclear D gene. The CDR3 is made up of 15 amino acids. Germline CDR1 is LGHNA and CDR2 is YNFKEQ. Between the trimmed V and J ends, which lost 2 bases and 0 bases, there was a span of 10 bases. The CDR3, as DNA: TGTGCCAGCAGCCAATCCCTACAGATGAACACTGAAGCTTTCTTT. Residues: CASSQSLQMNTEAFF.